These 13 T cell receptor beta chains were all obtained from the same sample, sequenced in a study of OX40 agonist ivuxolimab in advanced cancers. The assay was immunoSEQ multiplex PCR, and TCRdb's table has in-frame clones only and misses some. The sample has 80,000 to 100,000 clones; 70% to 90% are singletons. Sequencing used CD4+ or CD8+ T cells sorted from blood, obtained in a trial of the OX40 agonist ivuxolimab. Source of these receptors: an adult with an advanced solid tumor such as melanoma, head and neck, liver or kidney cancer.

The J gene is TRBJ2-7, the V gene TRBV7-6, with D perhaps matching TRBD2 (5 bases). The V gene lost 5 bases and the J gene lost 0 bases, with 14 bases spanning the gap. Looked up from germline, CDR1 is SGHVS and CDR2 is FNYEAQ. This CDR3 region has 15 residues. CDR3 sequence reads: CASSRPGSDSYEQYF. The CDR3 DNA reads as TGTGCCAGCAGCCGACCGGGGTCGGACTCCTACGAGCAGTACTTC. Using reference TRBV7-6 and TRBJ2-7 for the parts outside the CDR3, the full variable domain is GAGVSQSPRYKVTKRGQDVALRCDPISGHVSLYWYRQALGQGPEFLTYFNYEAQQDKSGLPNDRFSAERPEGSISTLTIQRTEQRDSAMYRCASSRPGSDSYEQYFGPGTRLTVT.

The chain employs TRBV28 and TRBJ1-2; D is unclear. V lost 8 bases to trimming and J lost 5 bases, with 15 bases between them. Germline CDR1 reads MDHEN; CDR2 reads SYDVKM. The CDR3 has 13 residues. The CDR3 region is CASWEPGDYGYTF. The CDR3 nucleotides are TGTGCCAGCTGGGAGCCCGGGGATTATGGCTACACCTTC.

The chain is built from TRBV7-2 and TRBJ2-1, with 10 bases aligning to TRBD1. Trimming at V came to 2 bases and at J to 4 bases, leaving 2 bases not matched to a gene. The CDR3 sequence is 15 residues long. Germline CDR1 reads SGHTA; CDR2 reads FQGNSA. CDR3 in amino acids: CASSLSGQGYNEQFF. DNA for the CDR3: TGTGCCAGCAGCTTATCGGGACAGGGGTACAATGAGCAGTTCTTC.

This chain joins TRBV11-1 and TRBJ2-7; D remains unclear. The ends were cut back, 5 bases at V and 0 bases at J, with 14 bases in the middle. The CDR3 is 15 amino acids. Per germline, CDR1 SGHAT and CDR2 FQDESV (reference sequence). CDR3 region: CASSTALWSSYEQYF. Written as DNA, the CDR3 is TGTGCCAGCAGCACCGCCCTCTGGAGCTCCTACGAGCAGTACTTC.

V usage is TRBV30 and J usage is TRBJ2-3; 7 bases fit TRBD1. Per germline, CDR1 GTSNPN and CDR2 SVGIG (reference sequence). Unmatched junction bases numbered 6, after V lost 5 bases and J lost 4 bases. The CDR3 has 13 amino acids. In nucleotides, the CDR3 is TGTGCCTGGGGTCCAGGGGGAGCAGATACGCAGTATTTT. Its protein is CAWGPGGADTQYF.

This chain joins TRBV7-9 and TRBJ2-3, with D maybe TRBD1 (5 bases). V shed 1 base and J shed 6 bases, with 8 bases lying between them. Per the germline V gene, CDR1 is SEHNR and CDR2 is FQNEAQ (reference sequence). The CDR3 spans 13 residues. CDR3 coding DNA: TGTGCCAGCAGCTTAGAAGGGGCGGATACGCAGTATTTT. Encoded protein: CASSLEGADTQYF.

Comment on this clone: One end of the junction fails to match germline, which may point to a read error. The rearrangement joins TRBV10-3 to TRBJ2-2; TRBD2 matches at 7 bases. Germline V lookup: CDR1 ENHRY, CDR2 SYGVKD. There are 11 residues in the CDR3. CDR3 DNA sequence: TGCGGGGCGGGAGATACCGGGGAGCTGTTTTTT. Its translation is CGAGDTGELFF.

In this sample, this clone turned up once. The chain employs TRBV5-1 and TRBJ2-2; 12 bases map to TRBD2. This CDR3 is 16 amino acids long. V shed 5 bases and J 6 bases; nucleotides not matched to a gene: 8. Germline-derived CDR1 and CDR2 are SGHRS and YFSETQ. The CDR3 coding sequence is TGCGCCAGCAGACCCCCTAGCGGGGGGGCCTCCGGGGAGCTGTTTTTT. It specifies CASRPPSGGASGELFF.

This sequence joins TRBV19 and TRBJ1-4; TRBD1 matches 7 bases. V lost 5 bases and J lost 5; bases outside the gene matches: 8. This CDR3 is built from 15 residues. The V gene's germline CDR1 is LNHDA and CDR2 SQIVND (reference sequence). CDR3 amino acids: CASSDDRAGNEKLFF. CDR3 coding DNA: TGTGCCAGTAGTGACGACAGGGCAGGCAATGAAAAACTGTTTTTT.

V usage is TRBV2 and J usage is TRBJ2-1, with a possible D match to TRBD1 (6 bases). The germline CDR1 and CDR2 sequences are SNHLY and FYNNEI. The CDR3 runs to 16 residues. The V gene lost 4 bases and the J gene lost 5 bases, with 18 bases spanning the gap. As DNA, the CDR3 is TGTGCCAGCAGTGTTGCCGGGACACATAGGAACAATGAGCAGTTCTTC. Translated, it gives CASSVAGTHRNNEQFF.

This clone showed up just once. The rearrangement links TRBV19 to TRBJ1-1; no definite D call. CDR1 and CDR2 (germline): LNHDA, SQIVND (reference sequence). The CDR3 has 12 residues. Trimming pared 5 bases from V and 7 bases from J, leaving 11 bases between. The CDR3 DNA follows: TGTGCCAGTAGTCCCTCTGAGGGTGAAGCTTTCTTT. It translates to CASSPSEGEAFF.

The chain couples TRBV29-1 to TRBJ1-5; the match to TRBD1 covers 8 bases. Germline V gene lookup returns CDR1 SQVTM and CDR2 ANQGSEA. V lost 7 bases to trimming and J lost 6 bases; unmatched junction nucleotides: 8. CDR3 length: 13 residues. CDR3 residues: CSALTGVGQPQHF. The CDR3, as DNA: TGCAGCGCCTTGACAGGGGTAGGTCAGCCCCAGCATTTT.

The gene calls are TRBV27 and TRBJ1-2; TRBD1 agrees at 7 bases. This CDR3 region has 15 residues. J lost 8 bases, V lost 5 bases, and 14 bases had no gene match. Germline lookup yields CDR1 MNHEY and CDR2 SMNVEV (reference sequence). The CDR3 loop reads CASSPGQARSGGYTF. CDR3 coding DNA: TGTGCCAGCAGTCCAGGACAGGCTCGGTCGGGAGGCTACACCTTC.